Presented here are 14 T cell receptor beta chains from one specimen sequenced in a study of T cell responses to AZD1222 COVID-19 vaccine. The method was immunoSEQ multiplex PCR; TCRdb's version includes in-frame clones alone and lacks a portion of them. This sample has fewer than 100,000 clones, with less than 85% found just once. The specimen was peripheral blood, collected 28 days after the second AZD1222 dose. The receptor source for this set is an adult who received the AZD1222 COVID-19 vaccine.

The V gene is TRBV6-2 or TRBV6-3, the J gene TRBJ1-2, with 11 bases that match TRBD1. CDR3 length: 15 amino acids. Germline values: CDR1 MNHEY, CDR2 SVGEGT. Trimming cost V 5 bases and J 7 bases; bases outside gene matches: 9. The CDR3 nucleotides read TGTGCCAGCAGTCGTTCCGGGACAGGGGGTTTTGGCTACACCTTC. Translated: CASSRSGTGGFGYTF.

The sample holds a few counts of this clone. The V gene is TRBV30, the J gene TRBJ1-3; D is undetermined. Germline CDR1 is GTSNPN and CDR2 is SVGIG (reference sequence). With 2 bases removed from V and 1 base from J, the gap between germline ends came to 9 bases. The CDR3 length is 14 residues. CDR3 nucleotide sequence: TGTGCCTGGAGTATTGAACGTTCTGGAAACACCATATATTTT. Translated: CAWSIERSGNTIYF.

The chain carries TRBV5-1 and TRBJ1-1, with D perhaps matching TRBD1 (5 bases). V lost 0 bases and J 3 bases, leaving 21 bases between the germline ends. The V gene's germline CDR1 is SGHRS and CDR2 YFSETQ. CDR3 length: 18 amino acids. CDR3 sequence reads: CASSLVTASGQLDTEAFF. In DNA form, the CDR3 reads TGCGCCAGCAGCTTGGTTACCGCGTCGGGGCAGCTAGACACTGAAGCTTTCTTT.

The gene calls are TRBV7-2 and TRBJ2-3; D could derive from TRBD1 or TRBD2 (6 bases each). V lost 5 bases to trimming and J lost 6 bases, with 18 bases between them. CDR1 is SGHTA and CDR2 is FQGNSA in the germline V gene. The CDR3 has 15 residues. This CDR3 is CASSTRRLGGDTQYF. The CDR3 DNA follows: TGTGCCAGCAGCACGCGACGGCTAGGGGGGGATACGCAGTATTTT.

V is TRBV29-1 and J is TRBJ1-2; D perhaps matches TRBD1 (6 bases). This CDR3 has 11 residues. Looked up from germline, CDR1 is SQVTM and CDR2 is ANQGSEA. The V and J ends lost 5 bases and 4 bases respectively, with 8 bases between them. Written as DNA, the CDR3 is TGCAGCGTTACGGACAGCTATGGCTACACCTTC. The encoded protein is CSVTDSYGYTF.

The rearrangement joins TRBV11-2 to TRBJ1-1; TRBD1 might be the D (5 bases). The germline gives CDR1 SGHAT, CDR2 FQNNGV. The CDR3 runs 15 residues. Deletions cut 2 bases from V and 1 base from J, with 11 bases between. In DNA, the CDR3 is TGTGCCAGCAGCTTACTTAGGGGTAGGAACACTGAAGCTTTCTTT. Its protein product is CASSLLRGRNTEAFF.

The chain is built from TRBV9 and TRBJ2-1; TRBD1 matches at 12 bases. Per the germline V gene, CDR1 is SGDLS and CDR2 is YYNGEE. CDR3 length: 14 amino acids. V dropped 7 bases and J dropped 7; count of bases not matched to a gene: 6. Here the CDR3 reads CASSGTGGRNEQFF. CDR3 sequence (DNA): TGTGCCAGCTCCGGGACAGGGGGCCGGAATGAGCAGTTCTTC.

The rearrangement links TRBV9 to TRBJ2-1, with TRBD2 identical over 7 bases. The CDR3 extends over 13 amino acids. V lost 0 bases, J lost 13 bases, and 7 bases stayed unmatched. Germline loops: CDR1 SGDLS, CDR2 YYNGEE. The CDR3 region is CASSVEGGRRQFF. For the CDR3, the DNA is TGTGCCAGCAGCGTAGAGGGAGGGCGGAGACAGTTCTTC.

With regard to this clone: The germline gene is not matched at one end of the junction; a read error may be the cause. The gene calls are TRBV20-1 and TRBJ2-7; D perhaps matches TRBD2 (6 bases). Germline CDR1 reads DFQATT; CDR2 reads SNEGSKA (reference sequence). This CDR3 is built from 11 residues. The CDR3 protein is CSARGGDEQYF. CDR3 sequence (DNA): TGCAGTGCGAGAGGCGGGGACGAGCAGTACTTC.

The J gene is TRBJ1-4, the V gene TRBV18, with D possibly being TRBD1 (6 bases). V was shortened by 0 bases and J by 4 bases, with 12 bases between the two germline ends. Germline CDR1 KGHSH, CDR2 LQKENI. The CDR3 is 16 residues long. CDR3: CASSPPRQAFNEKLFF. The CDR3, as DNA: TGTGCCAGCTCACCACCCCGACAGGCCTTTAATGAAAAACTGTTTTTT.

In its sample, this clone was seen a few times. V and J are TRBV7-9 and TRBJ2-3; D possibly corresponds to TRBD1 (5 bases). Germline V gene data show CDR1 as SEHNR and CDR2 as FQNEAQ (reference sequence). This CDR3 region has 15 residues. V dropped 5 bases and J dropped 2 bases, with 14 bases sitting between them. CDR3 in DNA: TGTGCCAGCAGCCTCCAACAGGCGGCCACAGATACGCAGTATTTT. It yields the protein CASSLQQAATDTQYF.

V usage is TRBV5-8 and J usage is TRBJ1-5; weak D call: TRBD1 (5 bases). Germline V gives CDR1 SGHTS, CDR2 YDEGEE. V gave up 0 bases and J gave up 15 bases, with 19 bases separating them. This CDR3 region has 14 residues. The CDR3 protein is CASSLGGSGRTGHF. The DNA for the CDR3 is TGTGCCAGCAGCTTGGGGGGGAGCGGACGTACAGGGCATTTT.

The rearrangement uses TRBV6-5 and TRBJ1-1; 7 bases are shared with TRBD1. There are 14 residues in the CDR3. Per germline, CDR1 MNHEY and CDR2 SVGAGI. The J segment lost 3 bases and the V segment lost 6 bases, leaving 7 bases of the junction unmatched. CDR3 sequence: CASRPTRGHTEAFF. The CDR3 DNA sequence: TGTGCCAGCAGACCGACGAGGGGGCACACTGAAGCTTTCTTT.

The V call is TRBV18, the J call TRBJ1-2; the D gene is possibly TRBD1 (5 bases). Trimming left V 2 bases short and J 6 bases short, with 13 bases between. The CDR3 length is 14 residues. Germline V gene sequence: CDR1 KGHSH, CDR2 LQKENI. The CDR3 reads CASSPGRDRNGYTF. The CDR3 bases are TGTGCCAGCTCACCAGGTAGAGACAGAAATGGCTACACCTTC.